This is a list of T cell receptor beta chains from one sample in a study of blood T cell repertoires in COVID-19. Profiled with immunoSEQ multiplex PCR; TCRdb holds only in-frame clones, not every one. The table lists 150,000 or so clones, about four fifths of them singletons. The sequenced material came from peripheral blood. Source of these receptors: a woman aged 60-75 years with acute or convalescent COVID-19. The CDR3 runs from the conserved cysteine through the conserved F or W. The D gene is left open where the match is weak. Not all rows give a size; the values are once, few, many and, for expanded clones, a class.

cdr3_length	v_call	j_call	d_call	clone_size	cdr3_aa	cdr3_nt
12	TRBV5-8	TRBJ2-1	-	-	CASSLDAYEQFF	TGTGCCAGCAGCTTGGACGCGTATGAGCAGTTCTTC
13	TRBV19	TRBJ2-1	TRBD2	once	CASWSSGGNEQFF	TGTGCCAGTTGGTCCAGCGGGGGAAATGAGCAGTTCTTC
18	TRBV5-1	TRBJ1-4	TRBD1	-	CASRIGWTGDGTNEKLFF	TGCGCCAGCCGAATCGGATGGACAGGGGACGGGACTAATGAAAAACTGTTTTTT
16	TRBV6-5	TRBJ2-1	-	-	CASSYEGTPGRREQFF	TGTGCCAGCAGTTACGAAGGGACTCCTGGGCGGAGGGAGCAGTTCTTC
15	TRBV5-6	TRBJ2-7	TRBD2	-	CASSLLRDYSYEQYF	TGTGCCAGCAGCCTCCTCCGGGACTACTCCTACGAGCAGTACTTC
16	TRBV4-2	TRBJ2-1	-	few	CASSQVQGYPYNEQFF	TGTGCCAGCAGCCAAGTTCAGGGTTACCCCTACAATGAGCAGTTCTTC
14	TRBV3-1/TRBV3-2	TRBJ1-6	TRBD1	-	CASSLGTGNSPLHF	TGTGCCAGCAGCCTTGGGACAGGGAATTCACCCCTCCACTTT
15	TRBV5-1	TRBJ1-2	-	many	CASSLSGVVGVRYTF	TGCGCCAGCAGCTTGAGCGGAGTAGTCGGCGTCCGCTACACCTTC
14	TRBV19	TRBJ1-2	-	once	CASTGREGSYGYTF	TGTGCCAGTACGGGGAGGGAGGGATCCTATGGCTACACCTTC
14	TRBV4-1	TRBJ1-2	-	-	CASSQLTARYGYTF	TGCGCCAGCAGCCAATTGACAGCTCGCTATGGCTACACCTTC
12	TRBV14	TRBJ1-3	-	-	CASSSQGNTIYF	TGTGCCAGCAGCTCTCAGGGAAACACCATATATTTT
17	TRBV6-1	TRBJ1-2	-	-	CASSEQAATAAAYGYTF	TGTGCCAGCAGTGAACAAGCGGCAACCGCTGCCGCCTATGGCTACACCTTC
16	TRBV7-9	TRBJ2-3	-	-	CASSTSGTGVSDTQYF	TGTGCCAGCAGCACCTCCGGCACGGGGGTTAGCGATACGCAGTATTTT
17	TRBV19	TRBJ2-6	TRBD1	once	CASSRRTGRRGANVLTF	TGTGCCAGTAGTCGCCGGACAGGCCGCCGGGGGGCCAACGTCCTGACTTTC
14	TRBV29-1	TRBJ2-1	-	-	CSTLTGGGGNEQFF	TGCAGCACACTAACAGGGGGAGGGGGCAATGAGCAGTTCTTC
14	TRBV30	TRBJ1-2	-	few	CAWSVLGTHYGYTF	TGTGCCTGGAGCGTCCTCGGGACTCACTATGGCTACACCTTC
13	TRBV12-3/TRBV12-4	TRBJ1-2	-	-	CASSLEGGVGYTF	TGTGCCAGCAGTTTGGAAGGTGGAGTCGGCTACACCTTC
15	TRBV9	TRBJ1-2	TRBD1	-	CASSTHGQVTGGYTF	TGTGCCAGCAGCACCCATGGACAGGTCACTGGGGGCTACACCTTC
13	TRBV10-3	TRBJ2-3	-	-	CAIKAGVSDTQYF	TGTGCCATCAAGGCAGGGGTCTCAGATACGCAGTATTTT
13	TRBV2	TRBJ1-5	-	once	CASNRDKNQPQHF	TGTGCCAGCAACCGGGACAAAAATCAGCCCCAGCATTTT
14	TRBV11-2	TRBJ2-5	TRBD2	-	CASSLLLAARTQYF	TGTGCCAGCAGCCTCTTGCTAGCGGCCAGGACCCAGTACTTC
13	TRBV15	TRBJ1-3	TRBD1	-	CATRQGAGNTIYF	TGTGCCACCAGACAGGGGGCTGGAAACACCATATATTTT
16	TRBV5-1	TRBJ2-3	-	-	CASSLSVYTSTDTQYF	TGCGCCAGCAGCTTGAGCGTATATACTAGCACAGATACGCAGTATTTT